Listed below are T cell receptor beta chains from one sample, sequenced in a study of T cell responses to AZD1222 COVID-19 vaccine. The table came from immunoSEQ multiplex PCR; TCRdb's copy has only in-frame clones and leaves some out. The table records about 86,000 clones, roughly nine tenths of them present only once. The material was peripheral blood, obtained on day 0 of AZD1222 vaccination. Receptors were obtained from an adult in good health. Both conserved end residues are part of each CDR3. A D gene is named only where the DNA matches it firmly. Size tells how often a clone was seen (once, few, many) or the class of an expanded clone, and some rows leave it out.

v_call,j_call,d_call,clone_size,cdr3_nt,cdr3_aa
TRBV20-1,TRBJ2-7,.,once,TGCAGTGCAAATACAGGGTACGAGCAGTACTTC,CSANTGYEQYF
TRBV10-2,TRBJ1-5,.,once,TGCGCCAGCAGTGATTCCAGGGGTTTTGACAATCAGCCCCAGCATTTT,CASSDSRGFDNQPQHF
TRBV7-2,TRBJ1-3,.,.,TGTGCCAGCAGCTTAGTACAGGGACGGGGAAACACCATATATTTT,CASSLVQGRGNTIYF
TRBV7-2,TRBJ2-7,TRBD1,.,TGTGCCAGCAGCTTAGTTAGGACAGGGTCTTACGAGCAGTACTTC,CASSLVRTGSYEQYF
TRBV2,TRBJ2-2,.,once,TGTGCCAGCAGTTTAGGCAGTATGCGCGGGGAGCTGTTTTTT,CASSLGSMRGELFF
TRBV28,TRBJ1-2,.,few,TGTGCCAGCCTCACTCTGGCGAAGGGGGGCTACACCTTC,CASLTLAKGGYTF
TRBV11-2,TRBJ1-5,TRBD1,.,TGTGCCAGCAGCTACGACAGGGACCAGCCCCAGCATTTT,CASSYDRDQPQHF
TRBV23-1,TRBJ1-3,.,.,TGCGCCAGCAGATGGGGAGGGGACCCCCCTCCTGGAAACACCATATATTTT,CASRWGGDPPPGNTIYF
TRBV4-1,TRBJ1-2,TRBD1,.,TGCGCCAGCAGCCAAGTCGGGACAGCTAACTATGGCTACACCTTC,CASSQVGTANYGYTF
TRBV30,TRBJ2-7,TRBD1,.,TGTGCCTGGAGCGATGTTGGACAGGGGAGCTACGAGCAGTACTTC,CAWSDVGQGSYEQYF